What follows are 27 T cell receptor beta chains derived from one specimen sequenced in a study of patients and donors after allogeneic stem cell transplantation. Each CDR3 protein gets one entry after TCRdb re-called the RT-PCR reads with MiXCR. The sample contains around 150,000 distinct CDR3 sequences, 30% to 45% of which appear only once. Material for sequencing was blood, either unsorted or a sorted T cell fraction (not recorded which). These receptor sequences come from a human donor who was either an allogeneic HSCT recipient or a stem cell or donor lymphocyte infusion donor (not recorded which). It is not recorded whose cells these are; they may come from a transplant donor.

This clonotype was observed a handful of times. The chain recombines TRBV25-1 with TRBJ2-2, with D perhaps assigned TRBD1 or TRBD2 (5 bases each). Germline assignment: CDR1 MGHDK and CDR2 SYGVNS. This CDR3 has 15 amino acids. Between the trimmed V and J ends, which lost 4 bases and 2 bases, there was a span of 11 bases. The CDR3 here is CASSVGTLNTGELFF. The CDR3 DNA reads TGTGCCAGCAGTGTCGGGACCCTCAACACCGGGGAGCTGTTTTTT.

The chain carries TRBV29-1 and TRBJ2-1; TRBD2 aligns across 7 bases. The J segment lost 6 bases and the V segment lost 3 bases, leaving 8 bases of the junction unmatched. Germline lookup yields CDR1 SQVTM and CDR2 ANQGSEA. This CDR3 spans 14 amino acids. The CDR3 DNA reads TGCAGCGTTGAGCGTCTAGCGGCCCTCAATGAGCAGTTCTTC. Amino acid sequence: CSVERLAALNEQFF.

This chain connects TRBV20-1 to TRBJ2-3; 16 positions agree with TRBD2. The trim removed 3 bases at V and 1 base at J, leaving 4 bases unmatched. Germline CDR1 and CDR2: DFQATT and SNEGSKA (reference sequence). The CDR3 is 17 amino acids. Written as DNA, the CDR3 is TGCAGTGCTAGGGGACTAGCGGGGGGGCAAGGCACAGATACGCAGTATTTT. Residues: CSARGLAGGQGTDTQYF.

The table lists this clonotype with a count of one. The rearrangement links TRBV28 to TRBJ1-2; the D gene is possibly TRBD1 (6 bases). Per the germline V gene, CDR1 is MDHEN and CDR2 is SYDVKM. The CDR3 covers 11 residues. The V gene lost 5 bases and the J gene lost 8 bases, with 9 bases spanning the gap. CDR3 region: CASSEGGGYTF. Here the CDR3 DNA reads TGTGCCAGCAGTGAGGGGGGAGGCTACACCTTC.

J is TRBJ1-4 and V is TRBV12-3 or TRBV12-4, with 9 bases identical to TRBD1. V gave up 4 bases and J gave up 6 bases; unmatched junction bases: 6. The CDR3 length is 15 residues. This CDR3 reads CASSSTGGIYEKLFF. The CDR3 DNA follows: TGTGCCAGCAGTTCTACAGGGGGCATATATGAAAAACTGTTTTTT.

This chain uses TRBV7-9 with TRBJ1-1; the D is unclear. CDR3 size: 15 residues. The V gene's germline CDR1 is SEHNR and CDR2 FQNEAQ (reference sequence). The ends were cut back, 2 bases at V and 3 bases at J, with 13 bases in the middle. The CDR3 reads CASSLLRSSYTEAFF. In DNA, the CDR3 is TGTGCCAGCAGCTTATTGAGATCTAGCTACACTGAAGCTTTCTTT.

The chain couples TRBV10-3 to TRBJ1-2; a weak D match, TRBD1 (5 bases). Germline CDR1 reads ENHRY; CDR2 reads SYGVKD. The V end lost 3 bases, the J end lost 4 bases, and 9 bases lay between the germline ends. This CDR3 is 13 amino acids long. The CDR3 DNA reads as TGTGCCATCAGTGACAGGGCCCTCTATGGCTACACCTTC. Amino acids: CAISDRALYGYTF.

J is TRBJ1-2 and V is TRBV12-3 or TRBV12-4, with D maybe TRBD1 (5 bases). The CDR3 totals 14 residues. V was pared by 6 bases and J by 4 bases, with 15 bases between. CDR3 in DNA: TGTGCCAGCAGCCCCTACGCCAGGGCCTATGGCTACACCTTC. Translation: CASSPYARAYGYTF.

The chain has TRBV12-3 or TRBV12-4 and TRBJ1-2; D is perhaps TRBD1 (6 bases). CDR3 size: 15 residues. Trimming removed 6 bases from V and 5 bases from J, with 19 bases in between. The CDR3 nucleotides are TGTGCCAGCAGCCTCTCCCAGGGGCTGGGATATGGCTACACCTTC. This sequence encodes CASSLSQGLGYGYTF.

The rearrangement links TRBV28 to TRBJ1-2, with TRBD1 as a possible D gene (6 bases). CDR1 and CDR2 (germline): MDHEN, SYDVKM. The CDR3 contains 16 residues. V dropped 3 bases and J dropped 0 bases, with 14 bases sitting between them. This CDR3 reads CASSFVRGVANYGYTF. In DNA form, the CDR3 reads TGTGCCAGCAGTTTCGTCAGGGGAGTAGCTAACTATGGCTACACCTTC.

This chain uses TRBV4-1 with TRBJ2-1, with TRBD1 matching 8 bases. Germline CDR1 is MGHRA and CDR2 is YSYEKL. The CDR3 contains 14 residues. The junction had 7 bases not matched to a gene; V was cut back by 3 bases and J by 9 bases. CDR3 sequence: CASSHVGQVIEQFF. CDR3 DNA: TGCGCCAGCAGCCACGTGGGACAGGTAATTGAGCAGTTCTTC.

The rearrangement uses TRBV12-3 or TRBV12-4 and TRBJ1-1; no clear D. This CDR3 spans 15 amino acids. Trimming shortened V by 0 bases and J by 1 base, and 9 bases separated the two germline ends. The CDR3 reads CASSLAGHTNTEAFF. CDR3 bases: TGTGCCAGCAGTTTAGCTGGCCATACGAACACTGAAGCTTTCTTT.

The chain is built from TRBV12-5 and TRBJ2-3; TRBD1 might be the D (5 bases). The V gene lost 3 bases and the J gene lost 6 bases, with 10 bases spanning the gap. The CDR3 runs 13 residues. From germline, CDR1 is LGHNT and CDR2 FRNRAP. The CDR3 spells CASGFIRGDTQYF. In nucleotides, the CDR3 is TGTGCTAGTGGTTTTATTAGGGGCGATACGCAGTATTTT.

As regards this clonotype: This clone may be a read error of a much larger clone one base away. Here the CDR3 reads CASGGRSNYAYTF. The CDR3 DNA sequence: TGTGCCAGCGGGGGACGGTCTAACTATGCCTACACCTTC. This chain joins TRBV12-3 or TRBV12-4 and TRBJ1-2; a possible D gene is TRBD1 (5 bases). This CDR3 spans 13 amino acids.

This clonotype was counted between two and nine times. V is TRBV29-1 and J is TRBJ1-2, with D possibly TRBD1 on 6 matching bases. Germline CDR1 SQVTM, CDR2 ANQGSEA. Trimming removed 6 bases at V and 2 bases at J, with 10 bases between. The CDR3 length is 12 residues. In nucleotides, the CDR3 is TGCAGCGTGGGGGGCCGGAACTATGGCTACACCTTC. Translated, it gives CSVGGRNYGYTF.

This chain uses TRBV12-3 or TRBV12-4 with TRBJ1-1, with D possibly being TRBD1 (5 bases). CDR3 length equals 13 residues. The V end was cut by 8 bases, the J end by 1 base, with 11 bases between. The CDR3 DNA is TGTGCCAGCGGTCTGAGGGGGAACACTGAAGCTTTCTTT. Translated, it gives CASGLRGNTEAFF.

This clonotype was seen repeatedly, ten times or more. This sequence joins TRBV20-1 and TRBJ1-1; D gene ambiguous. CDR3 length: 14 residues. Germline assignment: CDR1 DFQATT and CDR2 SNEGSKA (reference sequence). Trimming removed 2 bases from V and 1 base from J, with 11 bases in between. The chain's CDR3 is CSARPAKGNTEAFF. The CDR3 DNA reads TGCAGTGCTAGACCCGCGAAGGGGAACACTGAAGCTTTCTTT.

CDR3 sequence (DNA): TGTGCCAGCAGTTACCTTCCGGACAGCTATAATTCACCCCTCCACTTT. It is translated as CASSYLPDSYNSPLHF. The V gene is TRBV6-2 or TRBV6-3, the J gene TRBJ1-6; D possibly corresponds to TRBD1 (6 bases). Germline CDR1 MNHEY, CDR2 SVGEGT. V dropped 2 bases and J dropped 3 bases, with 11 bases sitting between them. The CDR3 covers 16 residues.

For the CDR3, the DNA is TGTGCAAGTCGCTTAGGAGGGAACAGAAGGACTGAAGCTTTCTTT. This translates into CASRLGGNRRTEAFF. The genes are TRBV12-2 and TRBJ1-1. TRBV12-2 is termed a pseudogene. The CDR3 runs to 15 residues.

CDR3: CASLGEKSNEQFF. For the CDR3, the DNA is TGTGCCAGCTTGGGAGAGAAGTCCAATGAGCAGTTCTTC. The chain couples TRBV6-2 or TRBV6-3 to TRBJ2-1; a possible D gene is TRBD2 (5 bases). Trimming took 8 bases from V and 6 from J, leaving 14 bases between them. The length of the CDR3 is 13 residues. The germline V gene has CDR1 MNHEY and CDR2 SVGEGT.

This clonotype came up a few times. This CDR3 reads CASSLVSTDLNTEAFF. The DNA for the CDR3 is TGCGCCAGCAGCTTGGTATCTACAGACCTAAACACTGAAGCTTTCTTT. This chain links TRBV5-1 with TRBJ1-1; D unclear. Germline assignment: CDR1 SGHRS and CDR2 YFSETQ. With 0 bases removed from V and 2 bases from J, the gap between germline ends came to 14 bases. This CDR3 region has 16 residues.

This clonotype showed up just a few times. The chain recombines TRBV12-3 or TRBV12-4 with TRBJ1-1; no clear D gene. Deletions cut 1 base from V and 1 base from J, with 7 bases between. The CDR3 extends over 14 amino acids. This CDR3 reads CASSLGTTNTEAFF. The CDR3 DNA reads TGTGCCAGCAGTTTAGGAACTACGAACACTGAAGCTTTCTTT.

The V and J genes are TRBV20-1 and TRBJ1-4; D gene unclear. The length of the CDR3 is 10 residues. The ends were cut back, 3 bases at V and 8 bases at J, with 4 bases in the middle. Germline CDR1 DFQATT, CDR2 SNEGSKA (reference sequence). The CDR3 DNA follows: TGCAGTGCTAGGGGCGAAAAACTGTTTTTT. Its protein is CSARGEKLFF.

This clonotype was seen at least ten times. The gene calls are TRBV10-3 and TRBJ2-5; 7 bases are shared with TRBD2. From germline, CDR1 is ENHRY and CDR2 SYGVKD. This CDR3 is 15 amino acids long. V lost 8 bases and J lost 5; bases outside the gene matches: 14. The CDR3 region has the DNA TGTGCCATCGCGATCCCGAACGGGGGGTTGGAGACCCAGTACTTC. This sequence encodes CAIAIPNGGLETQYF.

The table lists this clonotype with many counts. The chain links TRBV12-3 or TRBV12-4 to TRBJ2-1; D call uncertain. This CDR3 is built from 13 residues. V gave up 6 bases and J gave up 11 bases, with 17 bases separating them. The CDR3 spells CASSPSASPKQFF. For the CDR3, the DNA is TGTGCCAGCAGCCCCTCCGCCTCACCGAAGCAGTTCTTC.

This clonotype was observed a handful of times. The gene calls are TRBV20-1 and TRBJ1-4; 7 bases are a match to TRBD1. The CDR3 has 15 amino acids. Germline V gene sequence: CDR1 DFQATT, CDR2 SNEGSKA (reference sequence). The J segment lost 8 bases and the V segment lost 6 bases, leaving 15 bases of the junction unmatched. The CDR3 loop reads CSASPSTGWGEKLFF. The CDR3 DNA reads TGCAGTGCCAGCCCCTCGACAGGGTGGGGGGAAAAACTGTTTTTT.

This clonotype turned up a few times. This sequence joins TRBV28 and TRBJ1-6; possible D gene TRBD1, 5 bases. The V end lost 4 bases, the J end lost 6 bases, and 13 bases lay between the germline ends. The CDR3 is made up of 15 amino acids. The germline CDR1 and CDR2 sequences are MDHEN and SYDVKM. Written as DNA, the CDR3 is TGTGCCAGCAGTTCTCCCGGACATTCTAATTCACCCCTCCACTTT. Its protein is CASSSPGHSNSPLHF.